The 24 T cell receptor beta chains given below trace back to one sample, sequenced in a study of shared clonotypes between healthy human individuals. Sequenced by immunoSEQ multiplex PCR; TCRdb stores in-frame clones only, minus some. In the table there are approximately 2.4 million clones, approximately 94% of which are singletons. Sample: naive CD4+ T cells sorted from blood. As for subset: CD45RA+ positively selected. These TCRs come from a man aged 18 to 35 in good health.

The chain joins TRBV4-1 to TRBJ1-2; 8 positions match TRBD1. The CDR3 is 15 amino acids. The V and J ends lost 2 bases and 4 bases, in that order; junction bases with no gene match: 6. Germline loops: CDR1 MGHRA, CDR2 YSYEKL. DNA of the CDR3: TGCGCCAGCAGCCAACTTGACAGGGGTGGCTATGGCTACACCTTC. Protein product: CASSQLDRGGYGYTF.

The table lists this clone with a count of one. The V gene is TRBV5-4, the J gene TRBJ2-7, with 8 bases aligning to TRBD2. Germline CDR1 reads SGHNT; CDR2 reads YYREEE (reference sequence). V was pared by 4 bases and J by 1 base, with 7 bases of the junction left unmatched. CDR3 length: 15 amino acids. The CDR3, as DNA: TGTGCCAGCAGCCCCTCGAGCGGGGGTTCCTACGAGCAGTACTTC. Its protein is CASSPSSGGSYEQYF.

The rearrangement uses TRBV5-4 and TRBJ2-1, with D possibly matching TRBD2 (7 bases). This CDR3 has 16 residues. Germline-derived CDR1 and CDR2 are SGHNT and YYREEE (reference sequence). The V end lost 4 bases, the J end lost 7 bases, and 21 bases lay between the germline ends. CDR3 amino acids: CASSLGAGQAGNEQFF. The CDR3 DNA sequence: TGTGCCAGCAGCCTGGGGGCGGGCCAAGCGGGAAATGAGCAGTTCTTC.

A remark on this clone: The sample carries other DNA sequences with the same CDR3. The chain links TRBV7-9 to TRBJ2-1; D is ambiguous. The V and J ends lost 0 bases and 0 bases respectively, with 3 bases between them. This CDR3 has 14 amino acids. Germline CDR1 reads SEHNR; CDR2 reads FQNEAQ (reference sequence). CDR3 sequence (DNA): TGTGCCAGCAGCTTAGCTGGCTCCTACAATGAGCAGTTCTTC. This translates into CASSLAGSYNEQFF.

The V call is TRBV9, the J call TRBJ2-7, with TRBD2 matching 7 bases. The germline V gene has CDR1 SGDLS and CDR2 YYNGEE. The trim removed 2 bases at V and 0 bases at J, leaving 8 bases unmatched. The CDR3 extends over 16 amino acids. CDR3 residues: CASSVEASGSSYEQYF. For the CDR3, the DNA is TGTGCCAGCAGCGTCGAGGCTAGCGGTAGCTCCTACGAGCAGTACTTC.

Here the CDR3 reads CASSQNRAATTDTQYF. DNA of the CDR3: TGTGCCAGCTCGCAGAACAGGGCGGCGACCACAGATACGCAGTATTTT. The chain uses TRBV18 and TRBJ2-3; the D gene is possibly TRBD1 (6 bases). The ends were cut back, 6 bases at V and 2 bases at J, with 18 bases in the middle. The CDR3 is made up of 16 amino acids. The germline gives CDR1 KGHSH, CDR2 LQKENI.

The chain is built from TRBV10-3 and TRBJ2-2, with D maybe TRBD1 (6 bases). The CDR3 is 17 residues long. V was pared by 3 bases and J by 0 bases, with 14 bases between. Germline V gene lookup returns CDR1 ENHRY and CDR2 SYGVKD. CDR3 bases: TGTGCCATCAGTGATGGCAGGGGTCCAACGAACACCGGGGAGCTGTTTTTT. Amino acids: CAISDGRGPTNTGELFF.

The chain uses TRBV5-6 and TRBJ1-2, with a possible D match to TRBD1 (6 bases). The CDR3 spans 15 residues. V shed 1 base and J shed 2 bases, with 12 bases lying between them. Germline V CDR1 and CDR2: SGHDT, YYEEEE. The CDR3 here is CASSLSGQPNYGYTF. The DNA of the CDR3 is TGTGCCAGCAGCTTGAGCGGACAGCCGAACTATGGCTACACCTTC.

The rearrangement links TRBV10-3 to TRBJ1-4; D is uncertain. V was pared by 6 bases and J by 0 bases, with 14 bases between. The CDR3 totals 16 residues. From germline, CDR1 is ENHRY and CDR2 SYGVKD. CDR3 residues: CAISPDRTSTNEKLFF. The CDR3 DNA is TGTGCCATCAGCCCCGATAGGACTTCAACTAATGAAAAACTGTTTTTT.

The CDR3 protein is CACTGSAKETQYF. CDR3 bases: TGTGCCTGTACCGGGAGCGCGAAAGAGACCCAGTACTTC. The chain links TRBV30 to TRBJ2-5; D possibly corresponds to TRBD2 (6 bases). V lost 6 bases and J 3 bases, leaving 14 bases between the germline ends. This CDR3 spans 13 amino acids. CDR1 GTSNPN and CDR2 SVGIG come from the germline V gene (reference sequence).

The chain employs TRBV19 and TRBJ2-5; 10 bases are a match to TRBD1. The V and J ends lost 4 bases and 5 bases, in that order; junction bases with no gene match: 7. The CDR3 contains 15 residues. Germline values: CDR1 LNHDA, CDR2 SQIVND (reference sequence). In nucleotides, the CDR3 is TGTGCCAGTAGTAGGCGACAGGGGGCGCGGGAGACCCAGTACTTC. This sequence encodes CASSRRQGARETQYF.

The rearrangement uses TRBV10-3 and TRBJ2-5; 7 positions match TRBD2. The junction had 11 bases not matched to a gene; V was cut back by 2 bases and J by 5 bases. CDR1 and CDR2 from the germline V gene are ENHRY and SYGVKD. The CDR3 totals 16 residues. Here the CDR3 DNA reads TGTGCCATCAGTGAGCCGGGCGAAGCGGGGTGGGAGACCCAGTACTTC. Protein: CAISEPGEAGWETQYF.

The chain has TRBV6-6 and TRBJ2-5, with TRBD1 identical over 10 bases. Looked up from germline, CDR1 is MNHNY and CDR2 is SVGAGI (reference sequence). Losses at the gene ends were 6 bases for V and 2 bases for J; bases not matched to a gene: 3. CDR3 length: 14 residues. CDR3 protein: CASRRTGGQETQYF. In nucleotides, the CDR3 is TGTGCCAGCAGACGGACAGGGGGTCAAGAGACCCAGTACTTC.

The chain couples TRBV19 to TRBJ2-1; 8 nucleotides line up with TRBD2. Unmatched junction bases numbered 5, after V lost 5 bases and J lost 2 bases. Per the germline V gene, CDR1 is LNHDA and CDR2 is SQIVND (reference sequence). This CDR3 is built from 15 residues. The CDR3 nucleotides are TGTGCCAGTAGTGCCCCGGGACTAGCCTACAATGAGCAGTTCTTC. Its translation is CASSAPGLAYNEQFF.

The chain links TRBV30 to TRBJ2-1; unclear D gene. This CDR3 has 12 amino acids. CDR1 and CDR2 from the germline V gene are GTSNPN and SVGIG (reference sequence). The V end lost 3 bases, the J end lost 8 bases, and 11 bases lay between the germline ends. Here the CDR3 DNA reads TGTGCCTGGAGCCCTTCCTGGGATGAGCAGTTCTTC. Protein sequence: CAWSPSWDEQFF.

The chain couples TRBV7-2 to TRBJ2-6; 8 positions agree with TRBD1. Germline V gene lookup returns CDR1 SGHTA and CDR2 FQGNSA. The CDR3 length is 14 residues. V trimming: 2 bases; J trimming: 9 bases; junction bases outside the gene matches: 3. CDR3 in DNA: TGTGCCAGCAGCTTATACAGGGGGAACAACGTCCTGACTTTC. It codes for CASSLYRGNNVLTF.

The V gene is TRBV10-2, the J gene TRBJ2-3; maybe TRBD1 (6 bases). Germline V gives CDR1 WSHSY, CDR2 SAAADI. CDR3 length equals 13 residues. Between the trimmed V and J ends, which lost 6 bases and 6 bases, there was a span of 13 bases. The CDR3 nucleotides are TGCGCCAGCAGACCTTCAGGGGACGATACGCAGTATTTT. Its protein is CASRPSGDDTQYF.

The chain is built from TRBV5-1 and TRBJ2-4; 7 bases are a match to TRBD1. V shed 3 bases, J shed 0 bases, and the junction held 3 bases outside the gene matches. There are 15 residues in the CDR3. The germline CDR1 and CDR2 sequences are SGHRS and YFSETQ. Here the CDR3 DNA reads TGCGCCAGCAGCTCGGGGACAGAAGCCAAAAACATTCAGTACTTC. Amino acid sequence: CASSSGTEAKNIQYF.

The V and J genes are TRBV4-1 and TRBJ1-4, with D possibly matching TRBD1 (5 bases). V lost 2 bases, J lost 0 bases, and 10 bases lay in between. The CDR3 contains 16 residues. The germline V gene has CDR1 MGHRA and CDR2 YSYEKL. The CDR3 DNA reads TGCGCCAGCAGCCAATCGGGGGGATCAACTAATGAAAAACTGTTTTTT. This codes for CASSQSGGSTNEKLFF.

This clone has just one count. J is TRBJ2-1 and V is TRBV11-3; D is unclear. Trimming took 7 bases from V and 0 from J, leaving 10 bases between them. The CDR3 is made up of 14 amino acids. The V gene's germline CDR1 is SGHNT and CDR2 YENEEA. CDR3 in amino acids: CASKVSSSYNEQFF. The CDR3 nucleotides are TGTGCCAGCAAAGTCTCAAGCTCCTACAATGAGCAGTTCTTC.

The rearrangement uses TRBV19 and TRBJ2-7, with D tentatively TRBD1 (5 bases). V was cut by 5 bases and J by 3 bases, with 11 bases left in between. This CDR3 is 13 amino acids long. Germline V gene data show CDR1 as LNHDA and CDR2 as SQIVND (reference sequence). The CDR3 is CASSQQVLYEQYF. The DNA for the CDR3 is TGTGCCAGTAGTCAACAGGTACTCTACGAGCAGTACTTC.

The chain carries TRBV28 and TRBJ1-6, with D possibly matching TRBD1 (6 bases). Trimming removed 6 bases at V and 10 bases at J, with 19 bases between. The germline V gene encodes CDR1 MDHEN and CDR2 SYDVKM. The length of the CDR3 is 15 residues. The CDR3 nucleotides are TGTGCCAGCAGGTTCCGGGCAGGGGTAAGGTCACCCCTCCACTTT. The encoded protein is CASRFRAGVRSPLHF.

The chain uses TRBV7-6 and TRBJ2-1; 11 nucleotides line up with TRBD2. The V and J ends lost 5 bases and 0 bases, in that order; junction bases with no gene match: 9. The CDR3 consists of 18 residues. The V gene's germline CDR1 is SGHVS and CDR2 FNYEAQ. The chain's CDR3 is CASSRSSSGGHSYNEQFF. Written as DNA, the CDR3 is TGTGCCAGCAGCAGAAGTTCTAGCGGGGGGCACTCCTACAATGAGCAGTTCTTC.

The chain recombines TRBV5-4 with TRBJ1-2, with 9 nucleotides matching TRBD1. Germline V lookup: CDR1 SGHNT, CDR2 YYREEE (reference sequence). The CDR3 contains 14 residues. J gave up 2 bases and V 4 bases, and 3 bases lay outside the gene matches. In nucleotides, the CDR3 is TGTGCCAGCAGCGGCGGGACAGGGAACTATGGCTACACCTTC. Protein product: CASSGGTGNYGYTF.